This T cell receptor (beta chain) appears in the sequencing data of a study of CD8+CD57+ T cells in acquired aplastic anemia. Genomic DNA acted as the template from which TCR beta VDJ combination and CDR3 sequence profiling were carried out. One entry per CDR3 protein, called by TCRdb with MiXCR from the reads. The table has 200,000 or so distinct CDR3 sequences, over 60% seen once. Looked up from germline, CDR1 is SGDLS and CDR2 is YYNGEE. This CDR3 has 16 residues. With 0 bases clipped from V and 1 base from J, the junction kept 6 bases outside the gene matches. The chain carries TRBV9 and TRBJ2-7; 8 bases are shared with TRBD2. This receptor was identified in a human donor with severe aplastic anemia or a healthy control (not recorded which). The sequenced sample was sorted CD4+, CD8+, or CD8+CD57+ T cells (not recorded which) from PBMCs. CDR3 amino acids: CASSVGIGGGSYEQYF. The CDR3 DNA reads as TGTGCCAGCAGCGTAGGGATCGGCGGGGGGTCCTACGAGCAGTACTTC.